This T cell receptor (beta chain) was found in a study of T cells in Graves' hyperthyroidism and ophthalmopathy. The CDR3 extends over 15 amino acids. The V end was cut by 10 bases, the J end by 2 bases, with 18 bases between. Germline V gene sequence: CDR1 MNHEY, CDR2 SVGAGI. From RNA transcripts, TCR beta CDR3 regions were amplified. Researchers ran a first-round RT-PCR on the TCR CDR3 using the HTBI primer set. MiXCR, run by TCRdb on the multiplex PCR reads, gives a single entry per CDR3 protein. Here the sample spans nearly 750,000 distinct CDR3 sequences, 35% being singletons. The sequence was obtained from a woman aged 35 to 49 with Graves' hyperthyroidism. The chain recombines TRBV6-5 with TRBJ1-3, with TRBD1 as a possible D gene (5 bases). Material for sequencing was blood. As DNA, the CDR3 is TGTGCCACGCTGGGGGGGATCTCCCCTGGAAACACCATATATTTT. It is translated as CATLGGISPGNTIYF.